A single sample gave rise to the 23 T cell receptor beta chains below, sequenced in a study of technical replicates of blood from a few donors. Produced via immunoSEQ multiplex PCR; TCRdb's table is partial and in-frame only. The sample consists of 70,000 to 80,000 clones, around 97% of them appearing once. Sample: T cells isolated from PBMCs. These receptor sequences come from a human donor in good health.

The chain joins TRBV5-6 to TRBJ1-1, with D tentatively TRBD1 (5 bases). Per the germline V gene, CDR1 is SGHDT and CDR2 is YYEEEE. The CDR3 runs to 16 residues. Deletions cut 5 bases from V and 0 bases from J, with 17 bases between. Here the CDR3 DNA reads TGTGCCAGCAGGAAAATCGGGACTGAAGTGAACACTGAAGCTTTCTTT. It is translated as CASRKIGTEVNTEAFF.

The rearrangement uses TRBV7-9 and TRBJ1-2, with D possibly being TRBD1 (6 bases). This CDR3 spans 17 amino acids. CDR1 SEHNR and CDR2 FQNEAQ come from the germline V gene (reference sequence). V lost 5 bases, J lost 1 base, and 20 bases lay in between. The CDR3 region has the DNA TGTGCCAGCAGCCCCTTCCCCTACCGGGACAATAACTATGGCTACACCTTC. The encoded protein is CASSPFPYRDNNYGYTF.

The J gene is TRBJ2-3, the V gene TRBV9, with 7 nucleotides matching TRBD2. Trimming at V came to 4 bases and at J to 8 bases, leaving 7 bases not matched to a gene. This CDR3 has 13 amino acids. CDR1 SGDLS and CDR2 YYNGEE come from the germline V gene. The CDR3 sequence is CASSPTPGGTQYF. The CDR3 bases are TGTGCCAGCAGCCCTACGCCGGGGGGTACGCAGTATTTT. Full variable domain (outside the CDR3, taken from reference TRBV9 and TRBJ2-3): DSGVTQTPKHLITATGQRVTLRCSPRSGDLSVYWYQQSLDQGLQFLIQYYNGEERAKGNILERFSAQQFPDLHSELNLSSLELGDSALYFCASSPTPGGTQYFGPGTRLTVL.

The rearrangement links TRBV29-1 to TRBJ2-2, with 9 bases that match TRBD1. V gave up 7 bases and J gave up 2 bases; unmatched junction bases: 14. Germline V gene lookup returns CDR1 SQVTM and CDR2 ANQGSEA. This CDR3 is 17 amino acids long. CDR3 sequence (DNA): TGCAGCGCCCTCCACGGACAGGGGAAGGCAAACACCGGGGAGCTGTTTTTT. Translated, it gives CSALHGQGKANTGELFF.

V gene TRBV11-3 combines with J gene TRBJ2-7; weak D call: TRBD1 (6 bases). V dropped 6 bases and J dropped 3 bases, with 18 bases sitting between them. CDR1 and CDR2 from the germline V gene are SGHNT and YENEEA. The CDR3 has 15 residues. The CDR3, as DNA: TGTGCCAGCAGTTCACATGACAGGAGTGGCTACGAGCAGTACTTC. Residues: CASSSHDRSGYEQYF.

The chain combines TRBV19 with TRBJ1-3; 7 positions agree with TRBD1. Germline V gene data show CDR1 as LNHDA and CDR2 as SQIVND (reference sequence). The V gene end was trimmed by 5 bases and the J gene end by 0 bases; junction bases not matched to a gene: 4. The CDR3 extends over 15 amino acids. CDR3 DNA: TGTGCCAGTAGTCTCGGACAGGCCTCTGGAAACACCATATATTTT. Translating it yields CASSLGQASGNTIYF.

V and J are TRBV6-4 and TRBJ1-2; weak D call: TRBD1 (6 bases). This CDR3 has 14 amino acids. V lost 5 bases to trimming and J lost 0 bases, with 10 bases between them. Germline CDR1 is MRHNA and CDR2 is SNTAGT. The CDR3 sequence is CASSPDRSNYGYTF. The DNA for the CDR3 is TGTGCCAGCAGTCCGGACAGATCTAACTATGGCTACACCTTC.

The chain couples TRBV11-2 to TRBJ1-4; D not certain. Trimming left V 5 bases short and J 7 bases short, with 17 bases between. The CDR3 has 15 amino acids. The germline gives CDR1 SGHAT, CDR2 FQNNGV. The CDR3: CASSPGPGKGEKLFF. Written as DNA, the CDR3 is TGTGCCAGCAGCCCCGGACCGGGAAAGGGTGAAAAACTGTTTTTT.

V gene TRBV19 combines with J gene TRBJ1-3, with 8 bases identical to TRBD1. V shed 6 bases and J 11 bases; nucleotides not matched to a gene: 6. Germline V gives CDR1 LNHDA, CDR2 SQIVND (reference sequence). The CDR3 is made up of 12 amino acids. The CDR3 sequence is CASSFGQGAIYF. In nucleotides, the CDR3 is TGTGCCAGTAGCTTCGGACAGGGCGCCATATATTTT.

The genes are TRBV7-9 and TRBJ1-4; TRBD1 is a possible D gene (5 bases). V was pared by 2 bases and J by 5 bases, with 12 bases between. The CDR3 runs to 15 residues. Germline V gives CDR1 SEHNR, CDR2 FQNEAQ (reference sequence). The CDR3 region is CASSLLGAENEKLFF. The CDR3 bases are TGTGCCAGCAGCTTATTAGGGGCGGAAAATGAAAAACTGTTTTTT.

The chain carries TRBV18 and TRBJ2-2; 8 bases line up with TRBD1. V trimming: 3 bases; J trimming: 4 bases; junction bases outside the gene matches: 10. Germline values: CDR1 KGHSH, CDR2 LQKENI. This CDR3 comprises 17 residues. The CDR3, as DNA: TGTGCCAGCTCACCGCAAACCGGGACAGGCTCCACCGGGGAGCTGTTTTTT. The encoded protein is CASSPQTGTGSTGELFF.

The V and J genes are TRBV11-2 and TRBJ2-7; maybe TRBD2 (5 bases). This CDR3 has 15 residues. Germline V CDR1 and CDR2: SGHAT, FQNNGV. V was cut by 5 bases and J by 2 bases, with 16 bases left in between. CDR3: CASSADLAVTYEQYF. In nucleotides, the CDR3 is TGTGCCAGCAGCGCCGATCTAGCCGTAACCTACGAGCAGTACTTC.

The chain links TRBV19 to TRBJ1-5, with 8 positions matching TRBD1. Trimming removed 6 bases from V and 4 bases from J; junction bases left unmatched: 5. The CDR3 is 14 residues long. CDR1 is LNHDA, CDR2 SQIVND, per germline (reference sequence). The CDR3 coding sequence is TGTGCCAGTAGGGATGACAGGGGAAATCAGCCCCAGCATTTT. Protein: CASRDDRGNQPQHF.

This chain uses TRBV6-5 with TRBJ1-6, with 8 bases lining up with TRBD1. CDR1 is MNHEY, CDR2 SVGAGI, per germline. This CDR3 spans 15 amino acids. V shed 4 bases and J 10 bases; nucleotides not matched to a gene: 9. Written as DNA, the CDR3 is TGTGCCAGCAGTTTAGGGGGGACAGGTGGGTCACCCCTCCACTTT. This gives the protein CASSLGGTGGSPLHF.

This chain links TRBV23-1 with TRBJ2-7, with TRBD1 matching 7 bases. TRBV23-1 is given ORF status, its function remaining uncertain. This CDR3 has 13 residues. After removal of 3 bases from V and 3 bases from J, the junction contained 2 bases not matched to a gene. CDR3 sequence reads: CASSHDRDYEQYF. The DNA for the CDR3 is TGCGCCAGCAGTCACGACAGGGACTACGAGCAGTACTTC.

CDR3 bases: TGTGCCAGCAGCTCAAAGACAGATGCTTGGAATTCACCCCTCCACTTT. This encodes CASSSKTDAWNSPLHF. This chain uses TRBV9 with TRBJ1-6; perhaps TRBD1 as D (5 bases). The CDR3 totals 16 residues. Trimming took off 4 bases at V and 7 bases at J, with 18 bases between the two ends. Looked up from germline, CDR1 is SGDLS and CDR2 is YYNGEE.

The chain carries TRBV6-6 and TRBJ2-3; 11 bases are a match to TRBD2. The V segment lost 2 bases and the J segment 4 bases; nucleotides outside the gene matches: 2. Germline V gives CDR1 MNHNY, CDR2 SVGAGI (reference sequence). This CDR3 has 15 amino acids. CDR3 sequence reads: CASSYPLAGADTQYF. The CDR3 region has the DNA TGTGCCAGCAGTTACCCACTAGCGGGAGCAGATACGCAGTATTTT.

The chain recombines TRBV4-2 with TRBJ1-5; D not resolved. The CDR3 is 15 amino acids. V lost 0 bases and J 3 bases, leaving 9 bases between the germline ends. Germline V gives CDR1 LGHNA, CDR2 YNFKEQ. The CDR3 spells CASSQDGQNNQPQHF. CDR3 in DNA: TGTGCCAGCAGCCAAGATGGCCAAAACAATCAGCCCCAGCATTTT.

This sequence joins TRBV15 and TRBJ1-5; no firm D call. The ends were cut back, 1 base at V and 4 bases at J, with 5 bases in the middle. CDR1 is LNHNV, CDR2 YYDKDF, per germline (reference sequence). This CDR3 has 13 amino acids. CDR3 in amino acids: CATSRVGNQPQHF. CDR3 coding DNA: TGTGCCACCAGCAGAGTCGGGAATCAGCCCCAGCATTTT.

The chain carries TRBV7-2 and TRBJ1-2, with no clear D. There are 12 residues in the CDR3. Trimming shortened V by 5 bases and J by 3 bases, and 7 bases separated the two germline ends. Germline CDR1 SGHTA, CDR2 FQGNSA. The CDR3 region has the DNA TGTGCCAGCAGCGTTCGAGACTATGGCTACACCTTC. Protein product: CASSVRDYGYTF. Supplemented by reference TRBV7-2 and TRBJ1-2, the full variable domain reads GAGVSQSPSNKVTEKGKDVELRCDPISGHTALYWYRQSLGQGLEFLIYFQGNSAPDKSGLPSDRFSAERTGGSVSTLTIQRTQQEDSAVYLCASSVRDYGYTFGSGTRLTVV.

The CDR3 DNA reads TGTGCCAGCAGTTTATTTGCCCGACGGACTAGCGGGAGAGACAATGAGCAGTTCTTC. Protein sequence: CASSLFARRTSGRDNEQFF. The gene calls are TRBV28 and TRBJ2-1, with TRBD2 matching over 13 bases. CDR1 and CDR2 (germline): MDHEN, SYDVKM. CDR3 length: 19 residues. The ends lost 1 base at V and 5 bases at J; junction bases unmatched: 11.

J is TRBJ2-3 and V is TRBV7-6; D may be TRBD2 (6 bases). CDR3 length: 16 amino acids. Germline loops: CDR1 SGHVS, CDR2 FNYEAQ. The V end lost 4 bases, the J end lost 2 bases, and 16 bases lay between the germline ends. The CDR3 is CASSSKRDFYTDTQYF. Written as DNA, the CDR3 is TGTGCCAGCAGCTCCAAGAGGGACTTCTACACAGATACGCAGTATTTT. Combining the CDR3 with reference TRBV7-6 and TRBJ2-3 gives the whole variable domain GAGVSQSPRYKVTKRGQDVALRCDPISGHVSLYWYRQALGQGPEFLTYFNYEAQQDKSGLPNDRFSAERPEGSISTLTIQRTEQRDSAMYRCASSSKRDFYTDTQYFGPGTRLTVL.

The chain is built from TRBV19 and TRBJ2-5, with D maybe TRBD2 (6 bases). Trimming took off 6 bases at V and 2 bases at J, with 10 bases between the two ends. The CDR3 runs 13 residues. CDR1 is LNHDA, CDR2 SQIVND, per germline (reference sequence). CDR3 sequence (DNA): TGTGCCAGTAGCGCCGGGAGACAAGAGACCCAGTACTTC. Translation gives CASSAGRQETQYF.